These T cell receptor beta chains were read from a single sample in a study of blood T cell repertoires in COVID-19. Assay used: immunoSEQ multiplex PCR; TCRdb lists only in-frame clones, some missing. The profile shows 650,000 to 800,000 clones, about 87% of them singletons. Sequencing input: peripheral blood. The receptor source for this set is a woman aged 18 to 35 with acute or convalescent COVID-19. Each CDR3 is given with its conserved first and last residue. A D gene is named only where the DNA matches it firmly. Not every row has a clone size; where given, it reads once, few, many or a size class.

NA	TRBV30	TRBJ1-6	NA	CAWSVPEGLLSPLHF	TGTGCCTGGAGTGTACCGGAGGGACTCCTTTCACCCCTCCACTTT
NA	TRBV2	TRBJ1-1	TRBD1	CASSTSGTGYTEAFF	TGTGCCAGCAGTACTTCCGGGACAGGCTACACTGAAGCTTTCTTT
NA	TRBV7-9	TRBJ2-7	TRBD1	CASSLGRTGAEQYF	TGTGCCAGCAGCCTAGGCAGGACAGGGGCCGAGCAGTACTTC
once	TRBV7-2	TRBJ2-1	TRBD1	CASSLLRDRAYNEQFF	TGTGCCAGCAGTTTGCTCCGGGACAGGGCCTACAATGAGCAGTTCTTC
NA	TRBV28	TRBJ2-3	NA	CASSYAGAQTHTDTQYF	TGTGCCAGCAGTTATGCGGGGGCCCAAACACACACAGATACGCAGTATTTT
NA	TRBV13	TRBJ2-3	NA	CASSLGDIYRADTQYF	TGTGCCAGCAGCTTAGGGGACATCTATCGTGCAGATACGCAGTATTTT
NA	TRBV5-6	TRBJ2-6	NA	CASSWTTGANVLTF	TGTGCCAGCAGTTGGACTACCGGGGCCAACGTCCTGACTTTC
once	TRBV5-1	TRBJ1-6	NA	CASSSTGNLNSPLHF	TGCGCCAGCAGCTCCACGGGGAACCTGAATTCACCCCTCCACTTT
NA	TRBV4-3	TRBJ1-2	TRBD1	CASSQDRTGHYGYTF	TGCGCCAGCAGCCAAGATAGGACAGGACACTATGGCTACACCTTC
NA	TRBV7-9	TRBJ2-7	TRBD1	CASSPLGGQGPTEQYF	TGTGCCAGCAGCCCCCTGGGAGGACAGGGCCCCACCGAGCAGTACTTC
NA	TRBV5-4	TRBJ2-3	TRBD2	CASSPTSSGGDTQYF	TGTGCCAGCAGCCCCACCTCTAGCGGGGGGGATACGCAGTATTTT
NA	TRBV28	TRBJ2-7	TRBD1	CASRTSGQGAPEQYF	TGTGCCAGCAGGACATCGGGACAGGGGGCGCCGGAGCAGTACTTC
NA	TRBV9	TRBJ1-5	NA	CASSAPPLDQPQHF	TGTGCCAGCAGCGCCCCCCCTTTAGATCAGCCCCAGCATTTT
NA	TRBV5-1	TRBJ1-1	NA	CASSLATGYTEAFF	TGCGCCAGCAGCTTGGCCACAGGGTACACTGAAGCTTTCTTT
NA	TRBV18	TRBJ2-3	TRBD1	CASSPPGQGVADTQYF	TGTGCCAGCTCACCACCGGGACAGGGGGTGGCAGATACGCAGTATTTT
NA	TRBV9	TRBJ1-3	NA	CASSTSTASGNTIYF	TGTGCCAGCAGCACGTCGACAGCCTCTGGAAACACCATATATTTT
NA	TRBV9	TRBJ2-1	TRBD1	CASSDTGGGYNEQFF	TGTGCCAGCAGCGACACAGGGGGCGGGTACAATGAGCAGTTCTTC
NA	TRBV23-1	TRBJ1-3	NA	CASRTTGPGNTIYF	TGCGCCAGCAGAACGACAGGCCCTGGAAACACCATATATTTT
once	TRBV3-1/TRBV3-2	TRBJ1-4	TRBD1	CASSQAGGTNEKLFF	TGTGCCAGCAGCCAAGCAGGGGGAACTAATGAAAAACTGTTTTTT
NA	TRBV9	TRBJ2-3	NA	CASSTGNPTVQYF	TGTGCCAGCAGCACGGGGAACCCTACGGTGCAGTATTTT
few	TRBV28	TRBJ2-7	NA	CASSPIDRISYEQYF	TGTGCCAGCAGTCCCATTGACAGGATCTCTTACGAGCAGTACTTC
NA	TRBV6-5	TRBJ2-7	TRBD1	CASSYVQGAYEQYF	TGTGCCAGCAGTTACGTACAGGGGGCCTACGAGCAGTACTTC
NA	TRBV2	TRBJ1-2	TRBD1	CASSGGGTSHGYTF	TGTGCCAGCAGTGGAGGGGGCACGAGCCATGGCTACACCTTC
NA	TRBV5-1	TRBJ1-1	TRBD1	CASSFQGASEAFF	TGCGCCAGCAGCTTCCAGGGGGCGAGTGAAGCTTTCTTT